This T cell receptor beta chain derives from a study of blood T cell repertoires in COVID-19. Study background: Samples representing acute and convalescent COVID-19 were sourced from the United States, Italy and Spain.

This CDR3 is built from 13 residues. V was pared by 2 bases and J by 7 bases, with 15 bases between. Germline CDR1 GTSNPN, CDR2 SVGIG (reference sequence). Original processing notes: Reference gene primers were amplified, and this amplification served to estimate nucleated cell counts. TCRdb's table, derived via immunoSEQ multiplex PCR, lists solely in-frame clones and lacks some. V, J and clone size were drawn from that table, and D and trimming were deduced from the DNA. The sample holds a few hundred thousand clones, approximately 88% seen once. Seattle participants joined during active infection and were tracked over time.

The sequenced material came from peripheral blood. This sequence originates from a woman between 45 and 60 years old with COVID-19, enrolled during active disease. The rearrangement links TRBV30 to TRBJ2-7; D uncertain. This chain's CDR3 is CAWSQRRLREQYF. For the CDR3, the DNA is TGTGCCTGGAGTCAACGTAGACTGAGAGAGCAGTACTTC.